The next 25 T cell receptor beta chains were all read from a single sample in a study of early T cells in non-severe SARS-CoV-2 infection. Each CDR3 protein gets one entry after TCRdb re-called the 5' RACE reads with MiXCR. The sample comprises 100,000 to 120,000 distinct CDR3 sequences, about an eighth of which are singletons, and around 3.2% rests with the top ten. Material for sequencing was whole blood. These receptor sequences come from an adult who was a healthcare worker with PCR-confirmed SARS-CoV-2 infection or an uninfected control (not recorded which).

This clonotype was picked up many times. The rearrangement joins TRBV11-3 to TRBJ2-7; D gene ambiguous. Trimming took 5 bases from V and 0 from J, leaving 14 bases between them. Germline CDR1 and CDR2: SGHNT and YENEEA. The CDR3 contains 15 residues. The CDR3 DNA follows: TGTGCCAGCAGCCCGGGCTCGGAAAGCTCCTACGAGCAGTACTTC. This encodes CASSPGSESSYEQYF.

The gene calls are TRBV6-5 and TRBJ2-7; 9 positions agree with TRBD1. This CDR3 contains 17 residues. J lost 1 base, V lost 4 bases, and 11 bases had no gene match. Germline CDR1 is MNHEY and CDR2 is SVGAGI. In DNA, the CDR3 is TGTGCCAGCAGTTTGAGGGGACAGGGTAGGAGGTCCTACGAGCAGTACTTC. It codes for CASSLRGQGRRSYEQYF.

The CDR3 sequence: CASSFVREGTEAFF. The CDR3 coding sequence is TGTGCCAGCAGCTTCGTCCGGGAGGGCACTGAAGCTTTCTTT. The chain carries TRBV7-8 and TRBJ1-1; no clear D gene. Trimming left V 3 bases short and J 4 bases short, with 12 bases between. The CDR3 is 14 residues long. Germline assignment: CDR1 SGHVS and CDR2 FQNEAQ.

CDR3 loop: CASSQLEPQETQYF. The CDR3 DNA sequence: TGTGCCAGCAGCCAACTGGAGCCCCAAGAGACCCAGTACTTC. The chain carries TRBV14 and TRBJ2-5; D is ambiguous. Germline values: CDR1 SGHDN, CDR2 FVKESK. The CDR3 is 14 residues long. V gave up 2 bases and J gave up 1 base, with 8 bases separating them.

This clonotype occurred a few times. The chain links TRBV11-2 to TRBJ1-4, with TRBD1 as a possible D gene (5 bases). V lost 2 bases and J 5 bases, leaving 9 bases between the germline ends. The germline gives CDR1 SGHAT, CDR2 FQNNGV. CDR3 size: 14 residues. In nucleotides, the CDR3 is TGTGCCAGCAGCTTACTTAGGGGAAATGAAAAACTGTTTTTT. Translating it yields CASSLLRGNEKLFF.

CDR3 sequence (DNA): TGTGCCAGCAGTTCCGCGGAGGTATTAAACTATGGCTACACCTTC. It translates to CASSSAEVLNYGYTF. The J gene is TRBJ1-2, the V gene TRBV27; D is undetermined. Trimming left V 4 bases short and J 2 bases short, with 14 bases between. The CDR3 totals 15 residues. Per the germline V gene, CDR1 is MNHEY and CDR2 is SMNVEV (reference sequence).

A few counts support this clonotype. The chain uses TRBV11-2 and TRBJ1-6; unclear D gene. The V end lost 1 base, the J end lost 4 bases, and 5 bases lay between the germline ends. Germline V CDR1 and CDR2: SGHAT, FQNNGV. This CDR3 contains 14 residues. The CDR3 DNA reads TGTGCCAGCAGCTTAGTTCAGTATAATTCACCCCTCCACTTT. It specifies CASSLVQYNSPLHF.

This clonotype occurred a few times. V gene TRBV29-1 combines with J gene TRBJ2-5; D possibly corresponds to TRBD2 (5 bases). V lost 6 bases, J lost 2 bases, and 16 bases lay in between. The CDR3 totals 14 residues. In germline, CDR1 is SQVTM, CDR2 ANQGSEA. Here the CDR3 DNA reads TGCAGCGTCGCGCTGGCGAGGGCGCAAGAGACCCAGTACTTC. Amino acids: CSVALARAQETQYF.

The rearrangement links TRBV20-1 to TRBJ2-1; D is tentatively TRBD1 or TRBD2 (6 bases each). V lost 2 bases and J 7 bases, leaving 9 bases between the germline ends. This CDR3 comprises 12 residues. Germline V CDR1 and CDR2: DFQATT, SNEGSKA (reference sequence). This CDR3 is CSARWGANEQFF. DNA for the CDR3: TGCAGTGCTAGATGGGGGGCTAATGAGCAGTTCTTC.

The gene calls are TRBV29-1 and TRBJ2-2, with a possible D match to TRBD1 (6 bases). Germline V gives CDR1 SQVTM, CDR2 ANQGSEA. Trimming took off 6 bases at V and 4 bases at J, with 15 bases between the two ends. The CDR3 is 14 residues long. The CDR3 sequence: CSVSISGVTGELFF. CDR3 sequence (DNA): TGCAGCGTATCTATATCAGGGGTCACCGGGGAGCTGTTTTTT.

As concerns this clonotype: The junction differs from germline at one of its ends, possibly a read error. The chain couples TRBV28 to TRBJ2-7; D may match TRBD1 or TRBD2 (5 bases each). The CDR3 runs to 14 residues. The germline gives CDR1 MDHEN, CDR2 SYDVKM. The CDR3 bases are TGTGCCAGCAGAACTGACAGTCCTAGCTACGAGGAGTACTTC. Translation gives CASRTDSPSYEEYF. Variable domain in full (rest from reference TRBV28 and TRBJ2-7): DVKVTQSSRYLVKRTGEKVFLECVQDMDHENMFWYRQDPGLGLRLIYFSYDVKMKEKGDIPEGYSVSREKKERFSLILESASTNQTSMYLCASRTDSPSYEEYFGPGTRLTVT.

The chain employs TRBV11-3 and TRBJ2-2, with 9 bases identical to TRBD2. The CDR3 totals 16 residues. The junction had 5 bases not matched to a gene; V was cut back by 5 bases and J by 1 base. The germline V gene encodes CDR1 SGHNT and CDR2 YENEEA. CDR3 coding DNA: TGTGCCAGCAGCGCGGGGGGGACGGAGAACACCGGGGAGCTGTTTTTT. Translation gives CASSAGGTENTGELFF.

The sample holds many counts of this clonotype. The genes are TRBV30 and TRBJ1-5; D is perhaps TRBD1 (5 bases). V was pared by 2 bases and J by 4 bases, with 12 bases between. Germline V gives CDR1 GTSNPN, CDR2 SVGIG (reference sequence). CDR3 length: 14 amino acids. The CDR3 is CAWSFGGWNQPQHF. The DNA for the CDR3 is TGTGCCTGGAGTTTCGGGGGGTGGAATCAGCCCCAGCATTTT.

On this clonotype itself: The junction departs from germline at one end; a sequencing error may be responsible. The chain combines TRBV2 with TRBJ2-7; D perhaps matches TRBD1 (5 bases). Germline loops: CDR1 SNHLY, CDR2 FYNNEI. The CDR3 is made up of 13 amino acids. The CDR3 bases are TGTGTCAGCAGACAGATAATATCCTACGAGCAGTACTTC. Translating gives CVSRQIISYEQYF.

This clonotype appeared a few times. The rearrangement joins TRBV29-1 to TRBJ2-1; D not resolved. V lost 1 base, J lost 7 bases, and 11 bases lay in between. This CDR3 region has 13 residues. CDR1 and CDR2 from the germline V gene are SQVTM and ANQGSEA. CDR3 nucleotides: TGCAGCGTTGAAGGGACGATGGGAAATGAGCAGTTCTTC. Protein: CSVEGTMGNEQFF.

CDR3 loop: CSVDVEDTQYF. The CDR3 DNA reads as TGCAGCGTTGATGTAGAAGATACGCAGTATTTT. The chain combines TRBV29-1 with TRBJ2-3; D is undetermined. Trimming took off 3 bases at V and 5 bases at J, with 6 bases between the two ends. Germline assignment: CDR1 SQVTM and CDR2 ANQGSEA. The CDR3 has 11 amino acids.

This chain links TRBV6-6 with TRBJ2-1, with 10 positions matching TRBD2. CDR1 and CDR2 from the germline V gene are MNHNY and SVGAGI (reference sequence). The CDR3 covers 17 residues. V shed 2 bases and J 7 bases; nucleotides not matched to a gene: 11. The CDR3 bases are TGTGCCAGCAGTTACCCCCTAGCGGGAGCGGATGAGAATGAGCAGTTCTTC. Protein: CASSYPLAGADENEQFF.

This clonotype appeared many times. V and J are TRBV11-3 and TRBJ2-4; 10 bases are shared with TRBD1. Germline trimming cut 1 base from V and 6 bases from J; bases unmatched to any gene: 9. The V gene's germline CDR1 is SGHNT and CDR2 YENEEA. The CDR3 loop spans 17 amino acids. CDR3 nucleotide sequence: TGTGCCAGCAGCTTAGCACGACAGGGGGCTGTGAGAAACATTCAGTACTTC. Amino acid sequence: CASSLARQGAVRNIQYF. The whole variable domain, filled in from reference TRBV11-3 and TRBJ2-4, reads EAGVVQSPRYKIIEKKQPVAFWCNPISGHNTLYWYLQNLGQGPELLIRYENEEAVDDSQLPKDRFSAERLKGVDSTLKIQPAELGDSAVYLCASSLARQGAVRNIQYFGAGTRLSVL.

V gene TRBV30 combines with J gene TRBJ2-2; tentatively, D is TRBD2 (5 bases). The CDR3 is 16 amino acids. The germline V gene encodes CDR1 GTSNPN and CDR2 SVGIG (reference sequence). Trimming removed 0 bases at V and 0 bases at J, with 11 bases between. CDR3: CAWSVWRRPNTGELFF. As DNA, the CDR3 is TGTGCCTGGAGTGTTTGGCGGAGGCCGAACACCGGGGAGCTGTTTTTT.

This clonotype was counted between two and nine times. The CDR3 here is CASSFRLLNEQFF. CDR3 in DNA: TGTGCCAGCAGCTTCCGACTACTCAATGAGCAGTTCTTC. The chain joins TRBV7-3 to TRBJ2-1, with D possibly being TRBD2 (5 bases). Looked up from germline, CDR1 is SGHTA and CDR2 is FQGTGA. V was cut by 3 bases and J by 6 bases, with 9 bases left in between. The CDR3 is 13 residues long.

This clonotype was found a few times. The chain combines TRBV20-1 with TRBJ2-3, with TRBD1 as a possible D gene (6 bases). Trimming removed 1 base from V and 4 bases from J, with 12 bases in between. The CDR3 has 14 amino acids. Germline V gene sequence: CDR1 DFQATT, CDR2 SNEGSKA (reference sequence). The CDR3 nucleotides are TGCAGTGCTAGAGTAGGGGGACGGGCAGATACGCAGTATTTT. This gives the protein CSARVGGRADTQYF.

This clonotype has a handful of counts. This sequence joins TRBV7-9 and TRBJ2-6, with D possibly matching TRBD2 (5 bases). Trimming took off 5 bases at V and 0 bases at J, with 20 bases between the two ends. The CDR3 covers 19 residues. CDR1 and CDR2 from the germline V gene are SEHNR and FQNEAQ (reference sequence). CDR3 protein: CASSPTAGRTFSGANVLTF. CDR3 sequence (DNA): TGTGCCAGCAGCCCAACCGCCGGACGGACTTTCTCTGGGGCCAACGTCCTGACTTTC.

This clonotype was observed a handful of times. The J gene is TRBJ2-7, the V gene TRBV5-1; possible D gene TRBD2, 6 bases. V was cut by 1 base and J by 2 bases, with 10 bases left in between. Germline-derived CDR1 and CDR2 are SGHRS and YFSETQ. This CDR3 has 14 residues. The CDR3 is CASSLWRGTYEQYF. CDR3 nucleotide sequence: TGCGCCAGCAGCTTGTGGCGGGGTACCTACGAGCAGTACTTC.

The V call is TRBV14, the J call TRBJ2-3; D is possibly TRBD1 or TRBD2 (6 bases each). There are 15 residues in the CDR3. The V end was cut by 5 bases, the J end by 0 bases, with 12 bases between. Per the germline V gene, CDR1 is SGHDN and CDR2 is FVKESK. The DNA for the CDR3 is TGTGCCAGCAGCTACCGGGGGCCCAGCACAGATACGCAGTATTTT. Its protein product is CASSYRGPSTDTQYF.

This clonotype was recorded many times. The chain employs TRBV7-9 and TRBJ1-5; D uncertain. Germline CDR1 and CDR2: SEHNR and FQNEAQ (reference sequence). Trimming stripped 0 bases from V and 7 bases from J, with 7 bases between. This CDR3 is built from 13 residues. This chain's CDR3 is CASSLAPGQPQHF. CDR3 nucleotide sequence: TGTGCCAGCAGCTTAGCCCCGGGGCAGCCCCAGCATTTT.